This TCR beta chain was retrieved from a study of blood T cell repertoires in COVID-19. Looking at the study overall: PBMCs, B-cell-depleted T cells, or T cells were the source of the cDNA or gDNA that made up the material.

Generated by immunoSEQ multiplex PCR, the TCRdb table keeps only in-frame clones and is missing some. This table has 100,000 to 150,000 clones, around four fifths appearing once. The receptor was isolated from a human donor in a cohort sampled during active COVID-19. What was sequenced was peripheral blood.

The CDR3 here is CASSTRGADGYTF. The CDR3 DNA reads TGTGCCAGCAGCACCCGGGGGGCGGATGGCTACACCTTC. This chain uses TRBV7-2 with TRBJ1-2; weak D call: TRBD1 (6 bases). The V gene lost 5 bases and the J gene lost 6 bases, with 13 bases spanning the gap. Germline CDR1 SGHTA, CDR2 FQGNSA. This CDR3 contains 13 residues.